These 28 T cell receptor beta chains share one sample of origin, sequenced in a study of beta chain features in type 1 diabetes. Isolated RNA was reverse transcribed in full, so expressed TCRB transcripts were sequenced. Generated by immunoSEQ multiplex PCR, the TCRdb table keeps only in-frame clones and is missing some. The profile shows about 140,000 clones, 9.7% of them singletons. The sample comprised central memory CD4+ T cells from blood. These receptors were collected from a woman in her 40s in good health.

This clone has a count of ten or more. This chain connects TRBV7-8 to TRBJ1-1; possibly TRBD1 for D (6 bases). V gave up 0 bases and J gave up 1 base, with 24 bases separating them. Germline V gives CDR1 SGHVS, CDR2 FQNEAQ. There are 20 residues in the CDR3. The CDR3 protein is CASSLAFGTRGAQKNTEAFF. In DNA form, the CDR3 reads TGTGCCAGCAGCTTAGCGTTCGGGACAAGGGGCGCCCAGAAGAACACTGAAGCTTTCTTT.

The DNA for the CDR3 is TGTGCCAGCAGGGAAGGGTTCATTCAGTACTTC. The encoded protein is CASREGFIQYF. The chain has TRBV19 and TRBJ2-4; D is possibly TRBD1 (5 bases). This CDR3 is built from 11 residues. Trimming pared 9 bases from V and 9 bases from J, leaving 12 bases between. In germline, CDR1 is LNHDA, CDR2 SQIVND (reference sequence).

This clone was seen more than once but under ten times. In DNA form, the CDR3 reads TGTGCCAGCAGCCTTTCGACGGGTGAGCAGTTCTTC. It encodes CASSLSTGEQFF. The V call is TRBV4-2, the J call TRBJ2-1; D is ambiguous. CDR1 is LGHNA and CDR2 is YNFKEQ in the germline V gene. Trimming took 4 bases from V and 9 from J, leaving 10 bases between them. The CDR3 runs to 12 residues.

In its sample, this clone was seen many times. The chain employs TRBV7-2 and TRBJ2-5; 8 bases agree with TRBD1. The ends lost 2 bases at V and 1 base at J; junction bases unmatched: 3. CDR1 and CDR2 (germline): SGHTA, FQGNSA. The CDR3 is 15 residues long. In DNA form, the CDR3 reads TGTGCCAGCAGCTTAACCGGGACAGGCCAAGAGACCCAGTACTTC. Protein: CASSLTGTGQETQYF.

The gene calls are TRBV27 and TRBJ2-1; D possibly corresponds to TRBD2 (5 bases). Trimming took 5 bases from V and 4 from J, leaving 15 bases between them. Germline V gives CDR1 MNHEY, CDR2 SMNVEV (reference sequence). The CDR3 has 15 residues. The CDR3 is CASSTVWRAYNEQFF. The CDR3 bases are TGTGCCAGCAGTACCGTTTGGCGGGCGTACAATGAGCAGTTCTTC.

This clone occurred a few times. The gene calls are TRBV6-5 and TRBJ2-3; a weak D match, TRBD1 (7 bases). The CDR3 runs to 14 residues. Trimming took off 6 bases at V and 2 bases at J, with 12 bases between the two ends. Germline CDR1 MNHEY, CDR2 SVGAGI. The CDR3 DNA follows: TGTGCCAGCAGCGCGGGACAGTACACAGATACGCAGTATTTT. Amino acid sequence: CASSAGQYTDTQYF.

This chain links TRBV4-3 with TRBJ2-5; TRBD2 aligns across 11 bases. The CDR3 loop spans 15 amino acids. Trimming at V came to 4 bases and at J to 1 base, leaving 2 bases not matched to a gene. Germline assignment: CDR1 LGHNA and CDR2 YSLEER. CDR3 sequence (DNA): TGCGCCAGCAGCCCTAGCGGGGGGTTCCAAGAGACCCAGTACTTC. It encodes CASSPSGGFQETQYF.

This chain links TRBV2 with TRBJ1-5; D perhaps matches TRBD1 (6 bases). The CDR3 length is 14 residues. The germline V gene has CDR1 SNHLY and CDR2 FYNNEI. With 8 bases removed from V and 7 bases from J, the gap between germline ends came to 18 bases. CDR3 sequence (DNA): TGTGCCAGCGTGCGAGAATCGGACAGCCAGCCCCAGCATTTT. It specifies CASVRESDSQPQHF.

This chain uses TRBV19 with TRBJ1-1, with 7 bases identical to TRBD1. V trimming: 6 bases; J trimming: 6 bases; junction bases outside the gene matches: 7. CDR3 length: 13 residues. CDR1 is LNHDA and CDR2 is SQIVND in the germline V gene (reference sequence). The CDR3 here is CASRLEGASEAFF. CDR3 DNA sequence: TGTGCCAGTAGGCTGGAGGGGGCCTCTGAAGCTTTCTTT.

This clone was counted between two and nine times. CDR3: CASSSQGTKSTDTQYF. The CDR3 DNA reads as TGCGCCAGCAGCTCTCAGGGGACAAAGAGCACAGATACGCAGTATTTT. The chain recombines TRBV5-1 with TRBJ2-3; tentatively, D is TRBD1 (6 bases). CDR1 SGHRS and CDR2 YFSETQ come from the germline V gene. This CDR3 region has 16 residues. V was clipped by 3 bases and J by 0 bases, with 14 bases between them.

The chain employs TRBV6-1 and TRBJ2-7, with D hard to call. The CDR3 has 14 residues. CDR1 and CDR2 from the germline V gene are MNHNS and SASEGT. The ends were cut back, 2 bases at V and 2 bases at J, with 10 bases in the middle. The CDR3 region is CASSETPFTYEQYF. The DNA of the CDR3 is TGTGCCAGCAGTGAAACACCATTTACCTACGAGCAGTACTTC.

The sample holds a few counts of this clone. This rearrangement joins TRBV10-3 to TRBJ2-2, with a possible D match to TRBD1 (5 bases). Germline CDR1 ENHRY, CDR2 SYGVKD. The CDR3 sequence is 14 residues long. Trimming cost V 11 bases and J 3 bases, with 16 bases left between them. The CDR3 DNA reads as TGTGCCGCCAAACAGGCTTATGACACCGGGGAGCTGTTTTTT. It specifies CAAKQAYDTGELFF.

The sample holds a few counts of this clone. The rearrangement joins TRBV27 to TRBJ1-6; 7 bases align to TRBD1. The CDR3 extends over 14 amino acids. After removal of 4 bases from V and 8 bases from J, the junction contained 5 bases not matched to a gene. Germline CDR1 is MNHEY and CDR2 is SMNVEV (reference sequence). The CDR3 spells CASSWDRGDSPLHF. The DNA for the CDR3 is TGTGCCAGCAGTTGGGACAGAGGGGATTCACCCCTCCACTTT.

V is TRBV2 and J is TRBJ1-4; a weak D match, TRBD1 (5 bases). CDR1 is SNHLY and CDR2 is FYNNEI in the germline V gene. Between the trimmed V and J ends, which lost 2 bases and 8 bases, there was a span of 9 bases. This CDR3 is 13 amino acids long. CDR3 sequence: CASSEQGWEKLFF. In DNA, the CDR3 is TGTGCCAGCAGTGAACAGGGATGGGAAAAACTGTTTTTT.

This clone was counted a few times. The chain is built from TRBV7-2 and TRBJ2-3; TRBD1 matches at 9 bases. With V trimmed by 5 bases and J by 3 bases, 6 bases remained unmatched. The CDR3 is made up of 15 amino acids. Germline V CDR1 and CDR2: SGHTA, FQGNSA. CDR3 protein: CASSPSGTGTDTQYF. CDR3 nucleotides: TGTGCCAGCAGCCCGTCCGGGACAGGGACAGATACGCAGTATTTT. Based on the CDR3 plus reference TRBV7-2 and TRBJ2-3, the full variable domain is GAGVSQSPSNKVTEKGKDVELRCDPISGHTALYWYRQSLGQGLEFLIYFQGNSAPDKSGLPSDRFSAERTGGSVSTLTIQRTQQEDSAVYLCASSPSGTGTDTQYFGPGTRLTVL.

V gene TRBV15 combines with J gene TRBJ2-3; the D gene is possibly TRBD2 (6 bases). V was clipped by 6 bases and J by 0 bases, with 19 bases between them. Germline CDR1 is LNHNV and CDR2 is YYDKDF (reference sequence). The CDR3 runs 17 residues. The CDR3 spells CATRWRGLLTSTDTQYF. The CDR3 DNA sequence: TGTGCCACCAGATGGCGGGGACTTCTAACTAGCACAGATACGCAGTATTTT.

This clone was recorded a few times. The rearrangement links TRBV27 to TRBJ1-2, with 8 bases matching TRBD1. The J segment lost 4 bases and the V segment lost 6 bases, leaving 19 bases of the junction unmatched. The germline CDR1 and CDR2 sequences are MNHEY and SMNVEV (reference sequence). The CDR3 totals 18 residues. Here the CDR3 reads CASSLGGSQGELAYGYTF. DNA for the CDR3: TGTGCCAGCAGCTTGGGGGGGTCACAGGGGGAGTTGGCCTATGGCTACACCTTC.

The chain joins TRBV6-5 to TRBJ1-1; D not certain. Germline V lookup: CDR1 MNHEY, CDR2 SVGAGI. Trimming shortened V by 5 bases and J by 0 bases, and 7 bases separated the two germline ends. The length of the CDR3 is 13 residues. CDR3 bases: TGTGCCAGCAGTCCTTTCCTGAACACTGAAGCTTTCTTT. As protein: CASSPFLNTEAFF.

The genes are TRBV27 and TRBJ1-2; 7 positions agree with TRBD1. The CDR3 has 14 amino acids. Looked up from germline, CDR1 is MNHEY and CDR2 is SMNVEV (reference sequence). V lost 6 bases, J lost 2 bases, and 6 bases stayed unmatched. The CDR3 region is CASRYRGTNYGYTF. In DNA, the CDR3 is TGTGCCAGCAGGTACAGGGGCACCAACTATGGCTACACCTTC.

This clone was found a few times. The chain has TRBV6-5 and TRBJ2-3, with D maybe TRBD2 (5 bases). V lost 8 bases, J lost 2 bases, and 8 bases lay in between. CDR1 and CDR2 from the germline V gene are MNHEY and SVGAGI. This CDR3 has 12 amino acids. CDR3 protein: CASHRDTDTQYF. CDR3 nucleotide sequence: TGTGCCAGCCACCGGGACACAGATACGCAGTATTTT.

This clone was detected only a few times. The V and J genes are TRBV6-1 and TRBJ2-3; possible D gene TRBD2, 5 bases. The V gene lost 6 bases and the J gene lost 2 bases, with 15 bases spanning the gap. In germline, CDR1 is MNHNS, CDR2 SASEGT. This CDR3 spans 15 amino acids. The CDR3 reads CASRYSELYTDTQYF. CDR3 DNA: TGTGCCAGCAGATATAGCGAGTTATACACAGATACGCAGTATTTT.

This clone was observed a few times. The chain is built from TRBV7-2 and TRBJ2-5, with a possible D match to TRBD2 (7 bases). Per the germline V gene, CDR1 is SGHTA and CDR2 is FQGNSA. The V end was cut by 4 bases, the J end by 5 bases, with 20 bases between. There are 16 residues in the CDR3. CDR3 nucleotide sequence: TGTGCCAGCAGCTCGGAGGGGGGGGCGACCCCGGAGACCCAGTACTTC. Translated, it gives CASSSEGGATPETQYF.

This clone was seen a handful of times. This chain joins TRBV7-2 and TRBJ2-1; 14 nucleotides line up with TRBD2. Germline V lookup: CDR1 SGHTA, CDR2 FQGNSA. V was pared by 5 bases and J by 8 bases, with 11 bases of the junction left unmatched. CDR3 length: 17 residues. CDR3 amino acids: CASSPIGTSGGPDEQFF. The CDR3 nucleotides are TGTGCCAGCAGCCCCATCGGGACTAGCGGGGGACCCGATGAGCAGTTCTTC.

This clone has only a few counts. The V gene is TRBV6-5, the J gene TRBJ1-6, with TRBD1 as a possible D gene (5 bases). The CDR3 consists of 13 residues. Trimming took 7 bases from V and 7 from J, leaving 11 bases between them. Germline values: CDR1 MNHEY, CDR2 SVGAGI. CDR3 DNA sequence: TGTGCCAGCATGAGGTCAGGGAATTCACCCCTCCACTTT. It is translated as CASMRSGNSPLHF.

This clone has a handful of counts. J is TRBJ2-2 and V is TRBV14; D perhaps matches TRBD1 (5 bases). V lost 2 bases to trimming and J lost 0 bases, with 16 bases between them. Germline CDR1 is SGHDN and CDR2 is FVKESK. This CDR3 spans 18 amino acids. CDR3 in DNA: TGTGCCAGCAGCCAAAAGGGGAACACAAGCGCGAACACCGGGGAGCTGTTTTTT. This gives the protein CASSQKGNTSANTGELFF.

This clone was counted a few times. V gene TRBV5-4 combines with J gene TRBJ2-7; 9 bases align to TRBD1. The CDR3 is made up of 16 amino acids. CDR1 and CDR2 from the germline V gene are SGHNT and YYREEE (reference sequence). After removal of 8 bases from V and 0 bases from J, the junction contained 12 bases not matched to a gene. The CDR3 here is CASTQMGTGSSYEQYF. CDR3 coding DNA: TGTGCCAGTACACAAATGGGGACAGGGAGCTCCTACGAGCAGTACTTC. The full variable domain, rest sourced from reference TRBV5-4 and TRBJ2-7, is ETGVTQSPTHLIKTRGQQVTLRCSSQSGHNTVSWYQQALGQGPQFIFQYYREEENGRGNFPPRFSGLQFPNYSSELNVNALELDDSALYLCASTQMGTGSSYEQYFGPGTRLTVT.

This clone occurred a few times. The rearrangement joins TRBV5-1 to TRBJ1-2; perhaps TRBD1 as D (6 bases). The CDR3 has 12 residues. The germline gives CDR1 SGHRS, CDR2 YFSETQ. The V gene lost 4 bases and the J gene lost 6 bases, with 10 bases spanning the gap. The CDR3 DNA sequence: TGCGCCAGCAGCCCCTCAGGGGATGGCTACACCTTC. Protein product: CASSPSGDGYTF.

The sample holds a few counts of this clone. Here the CDR3 reads CASRPTGKNTEAFF. The CDR3 nucleotides read TGTGCCAGCAGACCTACAGGGAAGAACACTGAAGCTTTCTTT. The V gene is TRBV11-2, the J gene TRBJ1-1, with a weak D call TRBD1 (6 bases). The CDR3 has 14 amino acids. Germline loops: CDR1 SGHAT, CDR2 FQNNGV. Trimming took off 6 bases at V and 1 base at J, with 12 bases between the two ends.